This T cell receptor (beta chain) stems from a study of shared clonotypes between healthy human individuals. Study-wide results and limits: Genetic and exposure-history diversity was limited by the small donor number. Naive subsets usually exceeded memory subsets in estimated richness.

CDR1 and CDR2 (germline): MNHNY, SVGAGI (reference sequence). The CDR3 runs to 14 residues. Trimming pared 4 bases from V and 5 bases from J, leaving 15 bases between. Sequencing used immunoSEQ multiplex PCR; TCRdb keeps in-frame clones, though not all of them. The repertoire holds 2 million to 2.5 million clones, with 90% to 95% as singletons. All donors were Caucasian adults living in Nashville, Tennessee. With respect to this clone: Its antigen remains unidentified.

J is TRBJ2-7 and V is TRBV6-6; D may be TRBD1 (5 bases). The TCR comes from a man aged 18 to 29 in good health. The specimen sequenced was naive CD4+ T cells sorted from blood. Subset described: CD45RA+ positively selected. CDR3 residues: CASSSTAGHHEQYF. The CDR3 DNA reads TGTGCCAGCAGTTCCACGGCAGGGCACCACGAGCAGTACTTC.